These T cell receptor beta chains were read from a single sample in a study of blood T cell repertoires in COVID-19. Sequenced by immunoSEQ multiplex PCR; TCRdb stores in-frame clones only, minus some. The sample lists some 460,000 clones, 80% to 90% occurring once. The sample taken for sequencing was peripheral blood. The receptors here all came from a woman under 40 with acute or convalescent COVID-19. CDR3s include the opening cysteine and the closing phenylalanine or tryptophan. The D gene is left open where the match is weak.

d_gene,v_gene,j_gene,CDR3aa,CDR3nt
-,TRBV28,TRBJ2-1,CASCGDPGEQFF,TGTGCCAGTTGCGGGGATCCCGGGGAGCAGTTCTTC
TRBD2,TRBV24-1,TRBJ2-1,CATSDLHGPAGIDEQFF,TGTGCCACCAGTGATTTGCATGGGCCAGCGGGGATCGATGAGCAGTTCTTC
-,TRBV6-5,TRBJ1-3,CASSYSSSSSGNTIYF,TGTGCCAGCAGTTACTCTAGTTCTTCCTCTGGAAACACCATATATTTT
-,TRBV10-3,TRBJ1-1,CAISESIIGLGHTEAFF,TGTGCCATCAGTGAGTCGATAATCGGGCTGGGGCACACTGAAGCTTTCTTT
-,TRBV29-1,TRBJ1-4,CSGTTDSHEKLFF,TGCAGCGGAACTACCGACAGCCATGAAAAACTGTTTTTT
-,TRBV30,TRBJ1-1,CAWSDFPGQEAFF,TGTGCCTGGAGTGATTTTCCGGGACAAGAAGCTTTCTTT
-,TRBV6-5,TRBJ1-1,CASSYGIGTEAFF,TGTGCCAGCAGTTACGGTATCGGGACTGAAGCTTTCTTT
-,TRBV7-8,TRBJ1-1,CASLTPDTGAFF,TGTGCCAGCTTAACCCCGGACACCGGGGCTTTCTTT
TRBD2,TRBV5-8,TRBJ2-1,CASSGGGVPYNEQFF,TGTGCCAGCAGCGGCGGGGGAGTACCTTACAATGAGCAGTTCTTC
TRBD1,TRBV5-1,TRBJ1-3,CASSLEEGASGNTIYF,TGCGCCAGCAGCTTGGAAGAGGGGGCGTCCGGAAACACCATATATTTT
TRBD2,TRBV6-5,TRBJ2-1,CATETSGAYNEQFF,TGTGCCACCGAAACTAGCGGAGCCTACAATGAGCAGTTCTTC
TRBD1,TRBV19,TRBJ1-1,CATHATGGAFF,TGTGCCACTCACGCGACAGGGGGAGCTTTCTTT